Presented here are 10 T cell receptor beta chains from one specimen sequenced in a study of blood T cell repertoires in COVID-19. Profiled with immunoSEQ multiplex PCR; TCRdb holds only in-frame clones, not every one. The data show some 180,000 clones, with 80% seen just once and around 15% held by the top ten. Sample: PBMCs or T cells enriched from blood (not recorded which). These receptors originate from a man aged 60-69 years who had been exposed to COVID-19.

This rearrangement joins TRBV15 to TRBJ2-7; unclear D gene. The CDR3 loop spans 13 amino acids. The V gene lost 1 base and the J gene lost 0 bases, with 4 bases spanning the gap. Looked up from germline, CDR1 is LNHNV and CDR2 is YYDKDF (reference sequence). The CDR3 DNA reads TGTGCCACCAGCAGAGGGAGCTCCTACGAGCAGTACTTC. Translation: CATSRGSSYEQYF.

The V gene is TRBV7-3, the J gene TRBJ1-6; D unresolved. The CDR3 covers 15 residues. Per the germline V gene, CDR1 is SGHTA and CDR2 is FQGTGA. The V end lost 1 base, the J end lost 8 bases, and 12 bases lay between the germline ends. DNA of the CDR3: TGTGCCAGCAGCTTAAGAGGCTCAATCTATTCACCCCTCCACTTT. It codes for CASSLRGSIYSPLHF. Complete variable domain (other parts from reference TRBV7-3 and TRBJ1-6): GAGVSQTPSNKVTEKGKYVELRCDPISGHTALYWYRQSLGQGPEFLIYFQGTGAADDSGLPNDRFFAVRPEGSVSTLKIQRTERGDSAVYLCASSLRGSIYSPLHFGNGTRLTVT.

This chain joins TRBV20-1 and TRBJ1-1; no definite D call. Trimming shortened V by 8 bases and J by 11 bases, and 12 bases separated the two germline ends. The CDR3 consists of 9 residues. Germline CDR1 reads DFQATT; CDR2 reads SNEGSKA (reference sequence). Here the CDR3 reads CSPVLKAFF. CDR3 DNA: TGCAGTCCAGTATTAAAGGCTTTCTTT.

The chain recombines TRBV24-1 with TRBJ1-2, with TRBD1 matching over 7 bases. The CDR3 extends over 14 amino acids. The ends lost 6 bases at V and 2 bases at J; junction bases unmatched: 5. CDR1 KGHDR and CDR2 SFDVKD come from the germline V gene. The CDR3 DNA is TGTGCCACCAGTACCGGGACAGAGAACTATGGCTACACCTTC. The encoded protein is CATSTGTENYGYTF.

The table lists this clone with a few counts. The CDR3 DNA reads as TGTGCCAGCAGCGGGAGGGCACAGGGTGTGGACGAGCAGTACTTC. Its protein is CASSGRAQGVDEQYF. This chain connects TRBV5-4 to TRBJ2-7, with D tentatively TRBD2 (7 bases). This CDR3 is 15 amino acids long. The V end was cut by 4 bases, the J end by 5 bases, with 19 bases between. Germline values: CDR1 SGHNT, CDR2 YYREEE (reference sequence).

The CDR3, as DNA: TGCGCCAGCAGCCAAATGGGACAGACCAGCTCCACCATATATTTT. It specifies CASSQMGQTSSTIYF. The chain recombines TRBV5-1 with TRBJ1-3; 7 positions agree with TRBD1. J was trimmed by 9 bases and V by 4 bases; bases with no gene match: 13. Germline lookup yields CDR1 SGHRS and CDR2 YFSETQ. This CDR3 has 15 amino acids.

The rearrangement links TRBV19 to TRBJ2-7; possible D gene TRBD1, 5 bases. Germline assignment: CDR1 LNHDA and CDR2 SQIVND (reference sequence). The CDR3 is 15 residues long. The germline V and J ends were trimmed by 1 base and 0 bases, with 10 bases remaining between them. In nucleotides, the CDR3 is TGTGCCAGTAGTATAGCAGGGTACCCCTCCTACGAGCAGTACTTC. Protein sequence: CASSIAGYPSYEQYF.

The chain has TRBV7-2 and TRBJ1-2, with 7 bases identical to TRBD1. The ends lost 2 bases at V and 0 bases at J; junction bases unmatched: 12. Germline V CDR1 and CDR2: SGHTA, FQGNSA. The CDR3 spans 18 residues. This CDR3 is CASSLYPGTDTTNYGYTF. The CDR3 region has the DNA TGTGCCAGCAGCTTATACCCCGGGACAGACACTACTAACTATGGCTACACCTTC.

The chain has TRBV29-1 and TRBJ1-3; TRBD1 might be the D (5 bases). CDR3 length equals 16 residues. V lost 2 bases to trimming and J lost 1 base, with 15 bases between them. Germline V CDR1 and CDR2: SQVTM, ANQGSEA. The CDR3 loop reads CSVESGKVGSGNTIYF. In nucleotides, the CDR3 is TGCAGCGTTGAATCAGGGAAAGTGGGATCTGGAAACACCATATATTTT.

This clone was found a few times. The gene calls are TRBV7-8 and TRBJ1-1; 7 bases are a match to TRBD1. This CDR3 contains 15 residues. Trimming took 4 bases from V and 7 from J; bases not matched to a gene: 12. Germline V CDR1 and CDR2: SGHVS, FQNEAQ. The CDR3 region is CASSSGGWTEDEAFF. In nucleotides, the CDR3 is TGTGCCAGCAGCTCAGGGGGGTGGACGGAGGATGAAGCTTTCTTT.